Sequencing of this T cell receptor (beta chain) was carried out in a study of cytomegalovirus exposure and HLA in healthy donors. Regarding the study as a whole: CMV antigen specificity of a few CMV-associated chains was confirmed in vitro.

Assay: immunoSEQ multiplex PCR; the TCRdb copy retains only in-frame clones and omits some. The sample has 150,000 to 200,000 clones, roughly 90% seen once. The CDR3 runs 14 residues. Germline loops: CDR1 LNHDA, CDR2 SQIVND (reference sequence). The J segment lost 7 bases and the V segment lost 4 bases, leaving 5 bases of the junction unmatched. Of note for this clone: The antigen remains undetermined. The sample holds other DNA sequences that translate to the same CDR3.

Donors were drawn from the approximately 110-subject validation cohort, separate from the roughly 670-subject first cohort. The chain carries TRBV19 and TRBJ1-5; 9 bases are shared with TRBD1. This sequence was found in a man younger than 35 in good health and CMV-seropositive. Sequenced: PBMCs. The CDR3: CASSSTGGGQPQHF. The CDR3 DNA follows: TGTGCCAGTAGTAGTACAGGGGGCGGGCAGCCCCAGCATTTT.